This T cell receptor beta chain is drawn from a study of blood T cells in healthy people across ages. Study overall: About one barcoded TCR beta cDNA was captured per two T cells.

A second 7 to 11 cycle PCR used barcoded and J-beta primers. In TCRdb, the 5' RACE reads were re-called with MiXCR into one record per CDR3 protein. Here the sample spans about 720,000 distinct CDR3 sequences, roughly 25% being singletons. These data were likewise used in another study, on T cells of mothers and their children. That paper states: The study sampled three healthy Caucasian mothers and their six children.

The sequencing input was blood. The receptor was isolated from a boy between 5 and 17 years old in good health.

The CDR3 sequence: CASSGTGTGVEKLFF. The CDR3 nucleotides are TGTGCCAGCAGCGGGACCGGGACAGGGGTTGAAAAACTGTTTTTT. This sequence joins TRBV7-9 and TRBJ1-4; 10 bases match TRBD1. Germline CDR1 is SEHNR and CDR2 is FQNEAQ (reference sequence). The CDR3 has 15 residues. The V and J ends lost 5 bases and 7 bases, in that order; junction bases with no gene match: 7.